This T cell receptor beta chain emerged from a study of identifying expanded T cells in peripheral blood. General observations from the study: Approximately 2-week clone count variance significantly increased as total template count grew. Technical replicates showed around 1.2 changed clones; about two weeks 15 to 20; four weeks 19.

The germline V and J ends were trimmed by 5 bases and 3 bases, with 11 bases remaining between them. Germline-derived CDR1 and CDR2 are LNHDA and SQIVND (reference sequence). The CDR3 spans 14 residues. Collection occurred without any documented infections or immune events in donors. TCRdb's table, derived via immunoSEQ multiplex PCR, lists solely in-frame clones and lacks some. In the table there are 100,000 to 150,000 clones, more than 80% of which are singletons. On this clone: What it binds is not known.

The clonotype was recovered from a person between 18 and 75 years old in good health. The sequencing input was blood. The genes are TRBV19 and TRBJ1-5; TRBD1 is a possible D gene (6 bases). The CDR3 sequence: CASSLDSLNQPQHF. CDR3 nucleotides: TGTGCCAGTAGTCTGGACAGCCTCAATCAGCCCCAGCATTTT.